Listed below are T cell receptor beta chains from one sample, sequenced in a study of Graves' ophthalmopathy and Graves' hyperthyroidism. A single record per CDR3 protein comes from TCRdb applying MiXCR to the multiplex PCR reads. Of 350,000 to 450,000 distinct CDR3 sequences listed, approximately 20% were seen once; the top ten hold around 1.6%. The sample consisted of peripheral blood. The receptors stem from a woman between 18 and 29 years old with Graves' ophthalmopathy. Both conserved end residues are trimmed from each CDR3. D genes are given only for firm matches.

J: TRBJ1-2; D: NA; V: TRBV28; CDR3: ASGREGGYT
J: TRBJ1-1; D: NA; V: TRBV9; CDR3: ASSAKGNTEAF
J: TRBJ2-5; D: NA; V: TRBV20-1; CDR3: SARDQGSVLETQY
J: TRBJ1-5; D: TRBD1; V: TRBV19; CDR3: ASRGDRGHNQPQH
J: TRBJ2-7; D: NA; V: TRBV6-2/TRBV6-3; CDR3: ASSLGGIGSYEQY
J: TRBJ2-2; D: TRBD1; V: TRBV20-1; CDR3: SARTGTEITGELF
J: TRBJ1-1; D: TRBD1; V: TRBV7-2; CDR3: ASIGATGREAF
J: TRBJ2-7; D: NA; V: TRBV5-1; CDR3: ASRRGDEQY
J: TRBJ1-1; D: NA; V: TRBV29-1; CDR3: SVGTANTEAF
J: TRBJ1-5; D: NA; V: TRBV19; CDR3: ASTQGRGNQPQH
J: TRBJ1-2; D: NA; V: TRBV28; CDR3: ASSPAGVTLHYGYT
J: TRBJ1-1; D: NA; V: TRBV2; CDR3: ASRWDHNPKEAF
J: TRBJ2-7; D: TRBD2; V: TRBV11-2; CDR3: ASSFGHGTSVYEQY
J: TRBJ1-2; D: NA; V: TRBV6-1; CDR3: ASRPRDPPYGYT
J: TRBJ1-1; D: NA; V: TRBV6-1; CDR3: ASSEAWEVTEAF
J: TRBJ1-3; D: NA; V: TRBV28; CDR3: ASSLHHDRNTIY
J: TRBJ2-7; D: TRBD1; V: TRBV6-5; CDR3: ASSYTQGAYEQY
J: TRBJ2-7; D: NA; V: TRBV20-1; CDR3: SATGGRLGGYEQY
J: TRBJ2-7; D: TRBD1; V: TRBV12-3/TRBV12-4; CDR3: ASRGTGQGTYEQY
J: TRBJ1-2; D: TRBD1; V: TRBV28; CDR3: ASSSGTGRNNYGYT
J: TRBJ2-4; D: TRBD2; V: TRBV30; CDR3: AWVPAGLAKNIQY
J: TRBJ1-1; D: TRBD1; V: TRBV5-1; CDR3: ASRRDAAGGLNTEAF
J: TRBJ1-2; D: NA; V: TRBV20-1; CDR3: SASVATINYGYT
J: TRBJ1-6; D: NA; V: TRBV27; CDR3: ASTGDSRNSPLH
J: TRBJ2-7; D: NA; V: TRBV15; CDR3: ATSGKDSRYEQY
J: TRBJ2-7; D: TRBD2; V: TRBV11-2; CDR3: ASSAGTSGRYEQY
J: TRBJ1-2; D: NA; V: TRBV10-2; CDR3: ASGDSGGGYT
J: TRBJ1-5; D: TRBD1; V: TRBV24-1; CDR3: ATSDTGGREQPQH
J: TRBJ1-2; D: NA; V: TRBV12-3/TRBV12-4; CDR3: ASYKEDYGYT
J: TRBJ2-2; D: TRBD1; V: TRBV6-2/TRBV6-3; CDR3: ASSRQGPGELF
J: TRBJ1-5; D: NA; V: TRBV5-6; CDR3: ASSKGRNQPQH
J: TRBJ2-5; D: NA; V: TRBV7-3; CDR3: ASSLIGQIQETQY
J: TRBJ2-5; D: TRBD2; V: TRBV30; CDR3: ASRGGKETQY
J: TRBJ1-2; D: TRBD1; V: TRBV29-1; CDR3: SVNRGRSSGYT
J: TRBJ1-1; D: TRBD1; V: TRBV19; CDR3: ASSIPTGANTEAF
J: TRBJ2-7; D: NA; V: TRBV20-1; CDR3: SARGGRNTYEQY
J: TRBJ1-1; D: NA; V: TRBV19; CDR3: ASSIEGRTNTEAF
J: TRBJ2-2; D: NA; V: TRBV11-2; CDR3: ASRPPGASNTGELF
J: TRBJ2-2; D: TRBD1; V: TRBV11-2; CDR3: ASSPQGATGELF
J: TRBJ2-7; D: TRBD2; V: TRBV4-3; CDR3: ASSPVGTSGKAEQY
J: TRBJ1-5; D: TRBD1; V: TRBV4-1; CDR3: ASSQMGTGEEQPQH
J: TRBJ1-5; D: NA; V: TRBV28; CDR3: ASSLGAGINQPQH
J: TRBJ1-6; D: NA; V: TRBV30; CDR3: AWSVSVFRAPLH
J: TRBJ1-5; D: NA; V: TRBV20-1; CDR3: SARDRGGGRGLPQH
J: TRBJ2-7; D: TRBD1; V: TRBV7-3; CDR3: ASSPGTVKSDEQY
J: TRBJ2-7; D: NA; V: TRBV6-2/TRBV6-3; CDR3: ASSYAENYEQY
J: TRBJ1-1; D: NA; V: TRBV11-2; CDR3: ASSLEWKRQNTEAF
J: TRBJ2-7; D: NA; V: TRBV14; CDR3: ASSPLKTGTTYEQY
J: TRBJ1-2; D: NA; V: TRBV12-3/TRBV12-4; CDR3: ASSLIIGRPLGYGYT
J: TRBJ1-5; D: NA; V: TRBV7-2; CDR3: ASSSSSGVNQPQH
J: TRBJ1-1; D: NA; V: TRBV30; CDR3: AWSVTAKAF
J: TRBJ2-5; D: NA; V: TRBV24-1; CDR3: ATSDGRNREETQY
J: TRBJ2-7; D: TRBD1; V: TRBV7-8; CDR3: ASSLRQGQPYEQY
J: TRBJ1-1; D: NA; V: TRBV27; CDR3: ASSRVGGSGAF
J: TRBJ2-7; D: TRBD1; V: TRBV19; CDR3: ASSIDGTGGVYEQY
J: TRBJ2-5; D: TRBD2; V: TRBV9; CDR3: ASSVSPGLGGQETQY
J: TRBJ1-2; D: TRBD1; V: TRBV4-2; CDR3: ASSQGDRGNYGYT
J: TRBJ1-1; D: NA; V: TRBV29-1; CDR3: SVRTARAEAF